This T cell receptor (beta chain) was profiled in a study of sequential checkpoint blockade in melanoma. This clone was seen more than once but under ten times. Libraries were prepared by immunoSEQ multiplex PCR; TCRdb keeps only in-frame clonotypes and omits some of them. This table holds under 3,000 clones, approximately 20% found once. Treatment indicated: randomized to nivolumab then ipilimumab (arm A) or the reverse (arm B). The V and J ends lost 10 bases and 3 bases respectively, with 15 bases between them. The CDR3 sequence is 13 residues long. The germline V gene encodes CDR1 MNHGY and CDR2 SAAAGT.

Sequenced material: tumor tissue (inferred from file names), taken from a patient given nivolumab and ipilimumab in sequence. The chain joins TRBV6-8 to TRBJ1-1, with no clear D. The clonotype originates from a human donor with melanoma. CDR3: CAIGSREDTEAFF. The CDR3 DNA reads TGTGCCATCGGAAGTAGAGAGGACACTGAAGCTTTCTTT.